This TCR beta chain emerged from a study of CD8 T cells in Susac syndrome. With random hexamers, reverse transcription was performed on about 0.5 to 1 ug of RNA. The immunoSEQ assay covered 54 Vbeta and 13 Jbeta segments for CDR3. TCRdb reprocessed the immunoSEQ multiplex PCR reads with MiXCR, giving one entry per CDR3 protein. The sample lists 250,000 to 300,000 distinct CDR3 sequences, roughly 85% occurring once. The CDR3 has 13 residues. V was clipped by 2 bases and J by 6 bases, with 10 bases between them. In germline, CDR1 is LGHNA, CDR2 YSLEER. The chain links TRBV4-3 to TRBJ1-1; a weak D match, TRBD1 (5 bases). The sequence came from a human donor with multiple sclerosis. Material for sequencing was CD8+ T cells from PBMCs. CDR3 sequence (DNA): TGCGCCAGCAGCCAACTCAGACAGTCTGAAGCTTTCTTT. This gives the protein CASSQLRQSEAFF.